The 24 T cell receptor beta chains listed next were all sequenced from one sample in a study of human T cells and chemical hapten exposure. Time point of the sample: healthy volunteer bleed at 2 weeks. Researchers extracted total RNA from unfractionated whole blood. TCRdb used MiXCR to reprocess the RACE reads, holding one entry per CDR3 protein. This sample has around 130,000 distinct CDR3 sequences, with around 8.3% found just once. Material for sequencing was whole blood. These receptors were taken from a male donor in good health. Some clones in this sample may be carry-over from other donors' samples.

This clonotype was picked up many times. The genes are TRBV5-1 and TRBJ2-3; 9 bases fit TRBD2. The CDR3 runs to 19 residues. The V segment lost 1 base and the J segment 5 bases; nucleotides outside the gene matches: 17. From germline, CDR1 is SGHRS and CDR2 YFSETQ. CDR3 region: CASSLRAGPLAGMGDTQYF. In DNA form, the CDR3 reads TGCGCCAGCAGCTTGCGGGCGGGGCCTCTAGCGGGAATGGGAGATACGCAGTATTTT.

This clonotype appeared a few times. This chain uses TRBV20-1 with TRBJ2-3; D is unclear. V gave up 6 bases and J gave up 1 base, with 14 bases separating them. The CDR3 is 14 amino acids. Germline CDR1 reads DFQATT; CDR2 reads SNEGSKA (reference sequence). The CDR3 region is CSAGASLGTDTQYF. The CDR3 DNA reads TGCAGTGCCGGCGCTTCTCTCGGCACAGATACGCAGTATTTT.

This clonotype was seen only a few times. V and J are TRBV5-5 and TRBJ2-5, with D possibly being TRBD2 (5 bases). CDR3 length: 14 residues. The V gene lost 1 base and the J gene lost 7 bases, with 14 bases spanning the gap. CDR1 is SGHKS, CDR2 YYEKEE, per germline (reference sequence). The CDR3 reads CASSLRVGEGTQYF. DNA for the CDR3: TGTGCCAGCAGCTTGCGGGTCGGTGAGGGGACCCAGTACTTC.

This clonotype was detected only a few times. The rearrangement joins TRBV3-1 to TRBJ2-1, with D perhaps matching TRBD2 (5 bases). Trimming removed 0 bases from V and 0 bases from J, with 9 bases in between. Per germline, CDR1 LGHDT and CDR2 YNNKEL (reference sequence). This CDR3 is built from 16 residues. The CDR3 region is CASSQDRAGSYNEQFF. Here the CDR3 DNA reads TGTGCCAGCAGCCAAGATCGCGCGGGCTCCTACAATGAGCAGTTCTTC.

This clonotype was counted ten times or more. The V and J genes are TRBV20-1 and TRBJ2-1, with a weak D call TRBD2 (7 bases). The CDR3 is 15 amino acids. With 2 bases removed from V and 2 bases from J, the gap between germline ends came to 13 bases. Germline lookup yields CDR1 DFQATT and CDR2 SNEGSKA (reference sequence). Here the CDR3 DNA reads TGCAGTGCTAGAAAATCGGGGGGCCCCTACAATGAGCAGTTCTTC. It codes for CSARKSGGPYNEQFF.

This clonotype was detected ten times or more. This chain joins TRBV20-1 and TRBJ1-2, with D unresolved. Germline CDR1 is DFQATT and CDR2 is SNEGSKA (reference sequence). The CDR3 runs to 11 residues. The CDR3 loop is CSAGLTEGYTF. CDR3 nucleotides: TGCAGCGCTGGACTTACGGAGGGCTACACCTTC.

This clonotype was picked up a small number of times. The gene calls are TRBV28 and TRBJ1-1; possible D gene TRBD1, 6 bases. This CDR3 is built from 12 residues. V shed 5 bases and J shed 7 bases, with 11 bases lying between them. The germline CDR1 and CDR2 sequences are MDHEN and SYDVKM. In nucleotides, the CDR3 is TGTGCCAGCAGTCCGGGACACCTTGAAGCTTTCTTT. The encoded protein is CASSPGHLEAFF.

This clonotype was detected ten times or more. The chain couples TRBV7-2 to TRBJ1-5; no definite D call. The germline V gene has CDR1 SGHTA and CDR2 FQGNSA. V lost 6 bases to trimming and J lost 0 bases, with 12 bases between them. This CDR3 comprises 15 residues. The CDR3 DNA reads as TGTGCCAGCAGGGCCGGACTTTATAGCAATCAGCCCCAGCATTTT. Translation gives CASRAGLYSNQPQHF.

This chain connects TRBV7-3 to TRBJ2-5; D might be TRBD2 (5 bases). Germline V gives CDR1 SGHTA, CDR2 FQGTGA. The CDR3 runs 14 residues. The V gene lost 1 base and the J gene lost 5 bases, with 11 bases spanning the gap. CDR3 nucleotide sequence: TGTGCCAGCAGCTTAAAGGGAGTGGGGGAGACCCAGTACTTC. Translation gives CASSLKGVGETQYF. Looking up the rest from reference TRBV7-3 and TRBJ2-5 gives the full variable domain: GAGVSQTPSNKVTEKGKYVELRCDPISGHTALYWYRQSLGQGPEFLIYFQGTGAADDSGLPNDRFFAVRPEGSVSTLKIQRTERGDSAVYLCASSLKGVGETQYFGPGTRLLVL.

There are a few counts of this clonotype. This chain uses TRBV6-6 with TRBJ2-1; tentatively, D is TRBD1 or TRBD2 (6 bases each). The CDR3 totals 13 residues. Germline values: CDR1 MNHNY, CDR2 SVGAGI (reference sequence). Trimming removed 1 base from V and 8 bases from J, with 9 bases in between. CDR3 protein: CASSYLRGDEQFF. CDR3 nucleotides: TGTGCCAGCAGTTACTTAAGGGGGGATGAGCAGTTCTTC.

This clonotype was picked up a small number of times. The rearrangement links TRBV6-2 or TRBV6-3 to TRBJ1-1; D may be TRBD1 (5 bases). CDR3 length: 14 residues. Germline CDR1 MNHEY, CDR2 SVGEGT. Deletions cut 2 bases from V and 3 bases from J, with 10 bases between. The CDR3 DNA is TGTGCCAGCAGTTACGGTGGGGCATACACTGAAGCTTTCTTT. Its protein is CASSYGGAYTEAFF.

This chain links TRBV19 with TRBJ2-7; D may be TRBD1 or TRBD2 (5 bases each). The germline V gene encodes CDR1 LNHDA and CDR2 SQIVND (reference sequence). Trimming took 7 bases from V and 3 from J, leaving 10 bases between them. The CDR3 runs 12 residues. CDR3 residues: CASTNGGYEQYF. The CDR3 nucleotides are TGTGCCAGTACCAATGGGGGCTACGAGCAGTACTTC.

The chain couples TRBV5-6 to TRBJ1-1, with 8 positions matching TRBD1. CDR3 length: 16 residues. V lost 2 bases to trimming and J lost 1 base; unmatched junction nucleotides: 7. Germline V lookup: CDR1 SGHDT, CDR2 YYEEEE. The CDR3 bases are TGTGCCAGCAGCTTTCCGGCAGGACAGGGGAACACTGAAGCTTTCTTT. Translating gives CASSFPAGQGNTEAFF.

J is TRBJ2-1 and V is TRBV19, with 8 bases identical to TRBD2. V was pared by 5 bases and J by 5 bases, with 2 bases of the junction left unmatched. Germline V gives CDR1 LNHDA, CDR2 SQIVND (reference sequence). The CDR3 length is 13 residues. The CDR3 is CASSSLADNEQFF. The CDR3 nucleotides read TGTGCCAGTAGTTCACTAGCGGACAATGAGCAGTTCTTC. Based on the CDR3 plus reference TRBV19 and TRBJ2-1, the full variable domain is DGGITQSPKYLFRKEGQNVTLSCEQNLNHDAMYWYRQDPGQGLRLIYYSQIVNDFQKGDIAEGYSVSREKKESFPLTVTSAQKNPTAFYLCASSSLADNEQFFGPGTRLTVL.

A note on this clonotype: A single base separates this from a much larger clone, so it may be a read error. Lacking the conserved final phenylalanine or tryptophan, this CDR3 likely reflects a read error. This rearrangement joins TRBV27 to TRBJ2-2; TRBD2 aligns across 7 bases. This CDR3 contains 18 residues. Looked up from germline, CDR1 is MNHEY and CDR2 is SMNVEV (reference sequence). After removal of 3 bases from V and 5 bases from J, the junction contained 15 bases not matched to a gene. CDR3 region: CASSFGTGPGAGTGELFL. CDR3 nucleotide sequence: TGTGCCAGCAGTTTCGGCACCGGGCCCGGAGCGGGGACCGGGGAGCTGTTTCTT.

This clonotype showed up many times. V is TRBV5-5 and J is TRBJ1-3, with D possibly matching TRBD1 (5 bases). The CDR3 consists of 15 residues. V gave up 7 bases and J gave up 2 bases, with 16 bases separating them. Germline V gene lookup returns CDR1 SGHKS and CDR2 YYEKEE (reference sequence). The CDR3 here is CASSGGLTAGNTIYF. CDR3 nucleotides: TGTGCCAGCTCCGGTGGGCTGACAGCTGGAAACACCATATATTTT.

This clonotype was recorded many times. The chain carries TRBV3-1 and TRBJ2-2; the D is unclear. The CDR3 extends over 20 amino acids. Germline V gene data show CDR1 as LGHDT and CDR2 as YNNKEL (reference sequence). The V end lost 1 base, the J end lost 1 base, and 22 bases lay between the germline ends. The CDR3 DNA reads as TGTGCCAGCAGCCAAGGCCCGGGTGTGACGGGTATCCTGAACACCGGGGAGCTGTTTTTT. It yields the protein CASSQGPGVTGILNTGELFF.

The table lists this clonotype with many counts. The chain uses TRBV5-1 and TRBJ1-1; 8 bases map to TRBD1. Germline V lookup: CDR1 SGHRS, CDR2 YFSETQ. Trimming took 1 base from V and 2 from J; bases not matched to a gene: 4. CDR3 size: 15 residues. The DNA for the CDR3 is TGCGCCAGCAGCTTGACAGGGGGTCTAAACACTGAAGCTTTCTTT. This sequence encodes CASSLTGGLNTEAFF.

This clonotype was counted a single time. This clone may be a read error of a much larger clone one base away. The CDR3 protein is CASSWGTRGGPTGELFF. The DNA for the CDR3 is TGTGCCAGCAGCTGGGGGACTAGAGGAGGACCCACCGGGGAGCTGTTTTTT. V gene TRBV11-3 combines with J gene TRBJ2-2; TRBD2 matches 8 bases. After removal of 4 bases from V and 4 bases from J, the junction contained 11 bases not matched to a gene. Germline values: CDR1 SGHNT, CDR2 YENEEA. The CDR3 sequence is 17 residues long. The variable domain in full, completed from reference TRBV11-3 and TRBJ2-2, reads EAGVVQSPRYKIIEKKQPVAFWCNPISGHNTLYWYLQNLGQGPELLIRYENEEAVDDSQLPKDRFSAERLKGVDSTLKIQPAELGDSAVYLCASSWGTRGGPTGELFFGEGSRLTVL.

Many counts were recorded for this clonotype. The V call is TRBV19, the J call TRBJ2-2; D is undetermined. CDR1 and CDR2 from the germline V gene are LNHDA and SQIVND (reference sequence). V was pared by 3 bases and J by 7 bases, with 18 bases between. The CDR3 runs 16 residues. As DNA, the CDR3 is TGTGCCAGTAGTATCCCCGGGCCCACAGTTGTCGGGGAGCTGTTTTTT. Its protein product is CASSIPGPTVVGELFF.

Here the CDR3 reads CASSFRDSERADTQYF. CDR3 bases: TGTGCCAGCAGCTTCCGGGACAGTGAGAGGGCAGATACGCAGTATTTT. The chain links TRBV7-9 to TRBJ2-3; 7 bases line up with TRBD1. V was pared by 3 bases and J by 4 bases, with 10 bases of the junction left unmatched. The CDR3 has 16 residues. Germline V CDR1 and CDR2: SEHNR, FQNEAQ (reference sequence).

There are a few counts of this clonotype. The chain recombines TRBV19 with TRBJ2-3; D unresolved. This CDR3 is built from 12 residues. Per germline, CDR1 LNHDA and CDR2 SQIVND (reference sequence). V lost 4 bases to trimming and J lost 2 bases, with 4 bases between them. The CDR3 here is CASSTLTDTQYF. The CDR3 DNA reads as TGTGCCAGTAGTACTCTCACAGATACGCAGTATTTT.

This chain links TRBV20-1 with TRBJ2-5; 7 bases are shared with TRBD1. The CDR3 has 13 residues. The germline CDR1 and CDR2 sequences are DFQATT and SNEGSKA (reference sequence). Trimming at V came to 6 bases and at J to 0 bases, leaving 4 bases not matched to a gene. Here the CDR3 reads CSARDSHQETQYF. CDR3 DNA: TGCAGTGCCAGGGACAGCCACCAAGAGACCCAGTACTTC.

This clonotype has just a few counts. The chain combines TRBV29-1 with TRBJ1-1; the match to TRBD1 covers 8 bases. Germline CDR1 and CDR2: SQVTM and ANQGSEA. J gave up 1 base and V 7 bases, and 5 bases lay outside the gene matches. CDR3 length equals 13 residues. The CDR3 protein is CSGDRGSNTEAFF. The CDR3 region has the DNA TGCAGCGGTGACAGGGGATCGAACACTGAAGCTTTCTTT.